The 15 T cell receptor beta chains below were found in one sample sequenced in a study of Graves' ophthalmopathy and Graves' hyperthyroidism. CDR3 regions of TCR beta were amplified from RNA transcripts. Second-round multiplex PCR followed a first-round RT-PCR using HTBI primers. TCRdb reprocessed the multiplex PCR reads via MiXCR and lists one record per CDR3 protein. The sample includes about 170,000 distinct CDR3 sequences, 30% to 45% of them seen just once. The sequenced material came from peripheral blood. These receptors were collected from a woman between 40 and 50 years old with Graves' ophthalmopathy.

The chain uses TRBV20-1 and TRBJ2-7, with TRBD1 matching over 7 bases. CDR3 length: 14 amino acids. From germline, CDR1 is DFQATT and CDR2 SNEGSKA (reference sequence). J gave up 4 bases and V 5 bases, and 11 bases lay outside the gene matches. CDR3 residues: CSAPTGTDFYEQYF. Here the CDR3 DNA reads TGCAGTGCTCCAACCGGGACAGACTTTTACGAGCAGTACTTC.

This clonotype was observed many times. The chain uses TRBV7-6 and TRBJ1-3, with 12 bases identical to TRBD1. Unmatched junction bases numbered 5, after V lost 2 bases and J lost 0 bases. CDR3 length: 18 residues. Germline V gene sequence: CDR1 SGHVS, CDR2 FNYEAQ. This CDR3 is CASSLLGTGGYSGNTIYF. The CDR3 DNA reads TGTGCCAGCAGCTTATTGGGGACAGGGGGCTACTCTGGAAACACCATATATTTT. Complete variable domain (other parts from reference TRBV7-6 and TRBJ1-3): GAGVSQSPRYKVTKRGQDVALRCDPISGHVSLYWYRQALGQGPEFLTYFNYEAQQDKSGLPNDRFSAERPEGSISTLTIQRTEQRDSAMYRCASSLLGTGGYSGNTIYFGEGSWLTVV.

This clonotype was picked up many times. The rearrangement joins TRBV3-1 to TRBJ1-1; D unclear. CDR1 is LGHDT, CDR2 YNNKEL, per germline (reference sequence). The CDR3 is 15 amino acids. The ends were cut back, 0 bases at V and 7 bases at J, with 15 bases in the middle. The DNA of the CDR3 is TGTGCCAGCAGCCAAGATTGGGCAAGTCGATATGAAGCTTTCTTT. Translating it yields CASSQDWASRYEAFF.

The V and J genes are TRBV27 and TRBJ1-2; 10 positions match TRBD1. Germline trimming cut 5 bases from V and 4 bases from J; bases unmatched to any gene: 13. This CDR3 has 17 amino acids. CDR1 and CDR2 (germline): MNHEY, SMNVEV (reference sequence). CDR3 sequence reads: CASSNVRDRGLIYGYTF. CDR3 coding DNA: TGTGCCAGCAGTAATGTCCGGGACAGGGGATTGATCTATGGCTACACCTTC.

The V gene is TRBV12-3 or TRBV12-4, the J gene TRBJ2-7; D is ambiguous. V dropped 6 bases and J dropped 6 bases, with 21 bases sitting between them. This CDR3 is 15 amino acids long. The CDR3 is CASSPGSTWVGEQYF. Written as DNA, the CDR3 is TGTGCCAGCAGCCCCGGGTCAACGTGGGTCGGCGAGCAGTACTTC.

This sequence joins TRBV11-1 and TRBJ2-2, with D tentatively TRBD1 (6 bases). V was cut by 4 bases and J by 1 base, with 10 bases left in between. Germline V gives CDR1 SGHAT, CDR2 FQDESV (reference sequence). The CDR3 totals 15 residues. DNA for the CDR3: TGTGCCAGCAGCTCAAGGACAGAGAACACCGGGGAGCTGTTTTTT. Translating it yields CASSSRTENTGELFF.

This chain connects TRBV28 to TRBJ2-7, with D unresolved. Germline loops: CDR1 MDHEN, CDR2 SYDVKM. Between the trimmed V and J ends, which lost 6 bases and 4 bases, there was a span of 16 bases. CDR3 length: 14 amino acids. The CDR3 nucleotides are TGTGCCAGCAGCCCAAAAGGGTTTAGTTACGAGCAGTACTTC. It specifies CASSPKGFSYEQYF.

The CDR3 DNA is TGTGCCAGCAGCTGGCGGCCGGAGACCCAGTACTTC. Its translation is CASSWRPETQYF. V gene TRBV28 combines with J gene TRBJ2-5, with D hard to call. With 6 bases removed from V and 5 bases from J, the gap between germline ends came to 10 bases. The CDR3 runs to 12 residues. Looked up from germline, CDR1 is MDHEN and CDR2 is SYDVKM.

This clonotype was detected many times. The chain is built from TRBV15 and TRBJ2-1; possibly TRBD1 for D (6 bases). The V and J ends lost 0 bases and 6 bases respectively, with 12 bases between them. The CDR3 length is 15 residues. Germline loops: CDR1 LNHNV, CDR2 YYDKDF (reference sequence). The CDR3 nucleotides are TGTGCCACCAGCAGAGAACAGGGTACGGGCAATGAGCAGTTCTTC. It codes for CATSREQGTGNEQFF.

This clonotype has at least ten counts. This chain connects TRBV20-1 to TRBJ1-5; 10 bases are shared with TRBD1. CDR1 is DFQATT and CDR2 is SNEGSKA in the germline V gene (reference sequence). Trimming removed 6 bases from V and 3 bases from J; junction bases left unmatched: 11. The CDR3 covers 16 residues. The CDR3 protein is CSAPDRGQGTNQPQHF. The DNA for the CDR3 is TGCAGTGCCCCTGATCGGGGACAGGGGACCAATCAGCCCCAGCATTTT.

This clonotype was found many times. The chain's CDR3 is CASSLERGQPQHF. CDR3 DNA: TGTGCCAGCAGCTTAGAGCGGGGCCAGCCCCAGCATTTT. This chain connects TRBV7-2 to TRBJ1-5; D might be TRBD1 (5 bases). The CDR3 covers 13 residues. V was trimmed by 1 base and J by 7 bases, leaving 8 bases between them. Per the germline V gene, CDR1 is SGHTA and CDR2 is FQGNSA.

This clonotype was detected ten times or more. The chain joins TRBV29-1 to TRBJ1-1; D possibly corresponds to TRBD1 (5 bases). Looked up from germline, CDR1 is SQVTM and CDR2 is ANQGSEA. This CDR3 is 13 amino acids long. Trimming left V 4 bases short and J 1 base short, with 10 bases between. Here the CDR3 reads CSVGNGQNTEAFF. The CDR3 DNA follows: TGCAGCGTTGGTAATGGACAGAACACTGAAGCTTTCTTT.

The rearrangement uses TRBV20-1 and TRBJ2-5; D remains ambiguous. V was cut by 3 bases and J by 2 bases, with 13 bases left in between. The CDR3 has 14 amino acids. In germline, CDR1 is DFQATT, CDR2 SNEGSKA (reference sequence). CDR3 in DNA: TGCAGTGCTAGCGTGACTCCGCGTCAAGAGACCCAGTACTTC. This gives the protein CSASVTPRQETQYF.

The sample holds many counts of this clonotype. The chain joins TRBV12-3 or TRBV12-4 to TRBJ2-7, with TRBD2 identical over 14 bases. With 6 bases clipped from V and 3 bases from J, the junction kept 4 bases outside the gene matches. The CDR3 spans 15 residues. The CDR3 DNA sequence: TGTGCCAGCAGACAAGGACTAGCGGGAGGCTACGAGCAGTACTTC. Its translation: CASRQGLAGGYEQYF.

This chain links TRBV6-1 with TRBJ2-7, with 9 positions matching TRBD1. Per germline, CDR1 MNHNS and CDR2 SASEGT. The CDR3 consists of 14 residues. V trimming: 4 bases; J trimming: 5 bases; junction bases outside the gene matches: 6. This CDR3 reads CASSGETGGNEQYF. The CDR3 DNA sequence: TGTGCCAGCAGTGGAGAGACAGGGGGAAACGAGCAGTACTTC.